This TCR beta chain stems from a study of shared clonotypes between healthy human individuals. Findings and limits, study-wide: Some naive CD4 clonotypes, about 5%, turned up in common across several donors.

Naive CD8 isolation took CD45RO-negative cells positively selected for CCR7 and excluded terminally differentiated effector memory CD45RA+ cells. Per germline, CDR1 MDHEN and CDR2 SYDVKM. V gave up 8 bases and J gave up 4 bases, with 18 bases separating them. This CDR3 has 15 residues. Repertoires were generated with immunoSEQ multiplex PCR, while TCRdb's copy carries only in-frame clones and drops some. Of about 2.1 million clones listed, about 92% were seen once; the top ten hold 1.5% to 2%. In the case of this clone: Its specificity is not known.

The receptor's source is a man between 18 and 35 years old in good health. Some clones in this sample may be carry-over from other donors' samples. Sequencing was carried out using naive CD8+ T cells from PBMCs. The chain employs TRBV28 and TRBJ2-1; D is undetermined. Here the CDR3 reads CASFGVPLTYNEQFF. DNA for the CDR3: TGTGCCAGCTTCGGTGTGCCCCTTACGTACAATGAGCAGTTCTTC.